This T cell receptor (beta chain) was documented in a study of blood T cell repertoires in COVID-19. Overall study context: Collection of acute and convalescent COVID-19 samples took place in the United States, Italy and Spain. PBMCs, B-cell-depleted T cells, or T cells provided the cDNA or gDNA that made up the material.

The CDR3 has 13 residues. Per the germline V gene, CDR1 is MNHEY and CDR2 is SMNVEV (reference sequence). Trimming left V 2 bases short and J 8 bases short, with 10 bases between. Authors' methods: Estimation of nucleated cell counts relied on the amplification of reference gene primers. The assay was immunoSEQ multiplex PCR, and TCRdb's table has in-frame clones only and misses some. That table supplies the V and J calls and clone size; D and trimming were determined from the DNA. The sample holds about 160,000 clones, roughly 88% seen once. This clonotype originated in a man aged 18 to 30 with acute or convalescent COVID-19. The gene calls are TRBV27 and TRBJ2-1; D may be TRBD1 (5 bases). Sequencing was done on a sample of peripheral blood. CDR3 region: CASSLQGLDEQFF. As DNA, the CDR3 is TGTGCCAGCAGTTTACAGGGTCTCGATGAGCAGTTCTTC.